The rows below give T cell receptor beta chains drawn from one sample of a study of sequential checkpoint blockade in melanoma. Only in-frame clones appear in the TCRdb table, and some are missing; sequencing was by immunoSEQ multiplex PCR. The table shows 25,000 to 35,000 clones, with about 83% occurring only once. The specimen was CD8+ T cells sorted from blood (inferred from file names), collected from a patient given nivolumab and ipilimumab in sequence. The receptors originated from a human donor with melanoma. Each CDR3 is given with its conserved first and last residue. The D gene is left open where the match is weak. A clone size is listed for some rows: how often the clone was seen (once, few, many), or a class if it is expanded.

TRBJ2-5	TRBD1	TRBV5-4	NA	TGTGCCAGCAGCAGCTTGACAGGGGCAGGAGAGACCCAGTACTTC	CASSSLTGAGETQYF
TRBJ1-3	NA	TRBV19	few	TGTGCCAGTAGTTCAATTGGAAACACCATATATTTT	CASSSIGNTIYF
TRBJ2-1	NA	TRBV12-5	once	TGTGCTAGTGGTTTGAGCGTCGGGGGGCATGAGCAGTTCTTC	CASGLSVGGHEQFF
TRBJ2-6	TRBD2	TRBV19	NA	TGTGCCAGTAGTATAAGGGAGGGAATAACTGGGGCCAACGTCCTGACTTTC	CASSIREGITGANVLTF
TRBJ1-1	NA	TRBV5-4	NA	TGTGCCAGCAGCCAAGGACTAAACACTGAAGCTTTCTTT	CASSQGLNTEAFF
TRBJ2-7	TRBD2	TRBV7-3	NA	TGTGCCAGCAGCTTAATTGGGGGGGCCTACGAGCAGTACTTC	CASSLIGGAYEQYF
TRBJ2-7	NA	TRBV27	few	TGTGCCAGCAGTCCCCTGCCGGGGTTACACGAGCAGTACTTC	CASSPLPGLHEQYF
TRBJ1-2	NA	TRBV6-6	NA	TGTGCCAGCAGGGACGGGGGGGGTGGCTACACCTTC	CASRDGGGGYTF
TRBJ2-7	NA	TRBV15	NA	TGTGCCACCAGCAGCCGAAGGACTGGCTCCTACGAGCAGTACTTC	CATSSRRTGSYEQYF
TRBJ2-7	NA	TRBV6-6	NA	TGTGCCAGCAGTTACTCTGCAGGGTACGAGCAGTACTTC	CASSYSAGYEQYF
TRBJ1-5	NA	TRBV7-6	NA	TGTGCCAGCAGCTTCTCGGGGGATCAGCCCCAGCATTTT	CASSFSGDQPQHF
TRBJ2-7	NA	TRBV20-1	NA	TGCAGTGCAGGCAGACTCTACGAGCAGTACTTC	CSAGRLYEQYF
TRBJ1-2	NA	TRBV4-3	NA	TGCGCCAGCAGCCAAGACGCGGGGGCGGATGGCTACACCTTC	CASSQDAGADGYTF
TRBJ1-5	NA	TRBV7-8	NA	TGTGCCAGCAGCTTAGTAGGTTCCCAGGGCAATCAGCCCCAGCATTTT	CASSLVGSQGNQPQHF
TRBJ2-7	TRBD1	TRBV4-1	NA	TGCGCCAGCAGCTTTTCCGCCGGGACAGCGACCTACGAGCAGTACTTC	CASSFSAGTATYEQYF
TRBJ2-7	TRBD1	TRBV5-6	few	TGTGCCAGCAGCCGCCAGGGACAGGGCTCGGCCGAGCAGTACTTC	CASSRQGQGSAEQYF
TRBJ2-7	TRBD1	TRBV13	NA	TGTGCCAGCAGCGACCGGGACAGGGGGAACGAGCAGTACTTC	CASSDRDRGNEQYF
TRBJ1-5	TRBD1	TRBV6-5	NA	TGTGCCAGCAGCGCACAGGGGGGAAGCAATCAGCCCCAGCATTTT	CASSAQGGSNQPQHF
TRBJ2-3	NA	TRBV4-3	NA	TGCGCCAGCAGCCAAGAGCAAGGGGCTGGGGATACGCAGTATTTT	CASSQEQGAGDTQYF
TRBJ2-7	TRBD2	TRBV4-1	NA	TGCGCCAGCAGGCTAGAGACTAGCGGGAGCTCCTACGAGCAGTACTTC	CASRLETSGSSYEQYF
TRBJ2-1	NA	TRBV4-3	NA	TGCGCCAGCAGCCTATGGGAGGACGGTGACAATGAGCAGTTCTTC	CASSLWEDGDNEQFF
TRBJ2-1	TRBD2	TRBV7-9	NA	TGTGCCAGCAGCTGGCCGGGACTAGCGGACTCCTACAATGAGCAGTTCTTC	CASSWPGLADSYNEQFF
TRBJ1-5	TRBD1	TRBV6-4	few	TGTGCCAGCAGTGACGATCCGGCAGGGGGCCAGCCCCAGCATTTT	CASSDDPAGGQPQHF
TRBJ1-4	NA	TRBV19	NA	TGTGCCTCCTGGACAGATGATAATGAAAAACTGTTTTTT	CASWTDDNEKLFF
TRBJ1-4	NA	TRBV2	once	TGTGCCAGCAGCCCCGCCGGGTCCTTCGAAAAACTGTTTTTT	CASSPAGSFEKLFF
TRBJ1-1	TRBD1	TRBV15	NA	TGTGCCACCAGCCGGGACAGGAACATGAACACTGAAGCTTTCTTT	CATSRDRNMNTEAFF
TRBJ1-2	NA	TRBV19	few	TGTGCCAGTAGTGAGGGAGATACCTACTATGGCTACACCTTC	CASSEGDTYYGYTF
TRBJ2-2	NA	TRBV9	NA	TGTGCCAGCAGCGTAGAAGGGGAGGCCGGGGAGCTGTTTTTT	CASSVEGEAGELFF
TRBJ2-7	TRBD2	TRBV15	few	TGTGCCACCAGCAGTCTGGCGGGGGTTAACTCCTACGAGCAGTACTTC	CATSSLAGVNSYEQYF
TRBJ2-1	NA	TRBV7-2	NA	TGTGCCAGCAGCGCACTAGGACTCGACTACAATGAGCAGTTCTTC	CASSALGLDYNEQFF
TRBJ1-3	NA	TRBV6-5	NA	TGTGCCAGCAGTGCGTCCGGAGGGACTGGAAACACCATATATTTT	CASSASGGTGNTIYF
TRBJ1-1	NA	TRBV15	NA	TGTGCCACCAGCAGAGATCGAGGAGGGAACACTGAAGCTTTCTTT	CATSRDRGGNTEAFF
TRBJ2-7	NA	TRBV4-1	NA	TGCGCCAGCAGCCAAGATGGAGGGGTAGTCTACGTGCAGTACTTC	CASSQDGGVVYVQYF
TRBJ2-7	NA	TRBV7-6	NA	TGTGCCAGCAGCATAGCCGACGGCGGGCAGTACTTC	CASSIADGGQYF
TRBJ2-5	TRBD2	TRBV5-1	NA	TGCGCCAGCATCCCAAACCGGACTAGCGGGGGGGTCCAAGAGACCCAGTACTTC	CASIPNRTSGGVQETQYF
TRBJ2-2	NA	TRBV7-8	NA	TGTGCCAGCTCAGCGGGCGGGGAGCTGTTTTTT	CASSAGGELFF
TRBJ2-7	TRBD1	TRBV19	NA	TGTGCCAGTAGTACAGGGACAGGCTGGAATTACGAGCAGTACTTC	CASSTGTGWNYEQYF
TRBJ2-2	NA	TRBV6-5	NA	TGTGCCAGCAGTTACGGGAGCTTTGTCACCGGGGAGCTGTTTTTT	CASSYGSFVTGELFF
TRBJ1-1	NA	TRBV10-3	NA	TGTGCCATCAGTCCCGGAGGGCTGAACACTGAAGCTTTCTTT	CAISPGGLNTEAFF
TRBJ1-1	NA	TRBV4-3	NA	TGCGCCAGCAGCCAAGATCTGTTGAACACTGAAGCTTTCTTT	CASSQDLLNTEAFF
TRBJ2-7	NA	TRBV9	NA	TGTGCCAGCAGCGCCCTGGCAGGGGCGGACGAGCAGTACTTC	CASSALAGADEQYF
TRBJ2-7	TRBD1	TRBV27	NA	TGTGCCAGCAGTTTATCGGGGACAGGGGGCTACGAGCAGTACTTC	CASSLSGTGGYEQYF
TRBJ2-7	NA	TRBV4-1	NA	TGCGCCAGCAGCCACCCCTTAGGGGTTAGACGGCCGGGTCGTGAGCAGTACTTC	CASSHPLGVRRPGREQYF
TRBJ1-4	TRBD1	TRBV7-2	few	TGTGCCAGCAGCTTAGGGGGACAGCATAATGAAAAACTGTTTTTT	CASSLGGQHNEKLFF
TRBJ2-7	NA	TRBV6-4	NA	TGTGCCAGCAGTCCGCTACCCGGGAACTACGAGCAGTACTTC	CASSPLPGNYEQYF
TRBJ2-3	TRBD1	TRBV4-3	NA	TGCGCCAGCAGCCCTCATCCTCCCGGGACAGGGAGTACAGATACGCAGTATTTT	CASSPHPPGTGSTDTQYF
TRBJ2-7	TRBD1	TRBV6-5	NA	TGTGCCAGCAGTTACTCCGGGACAGGGGAGCAGTACTTC	CASSYSGTGEQYF
TRBJ2-3	NA	TRBV6-4	NA	TGTGCCACCCGACACCAGGAAGGCACAGATACGCAGTATTTT	CATRHQEGTDTQYF
TRBJ2-1	NA	TRBV28	NA	TGTGCCAGCAGTTCCGCGGACAATGAGCAGTTCTTC	CASSSADNEQFF
TRBJ1-2	TRBD1	TRBV28	NA	TGTGCCAGCAGTTCCCTGGACAGGTCGAACTATGGCTACACCTTC	CASSSLDRSNYGYTF
TRBJ2-3	NA	TRBV5-1	once	TGCGCCAGCAGCTTGACAACAGATACGCAGTATTTT	CASSLTTDTQYF
TRBJ1-5	TRBD1	TRBV19	NA	TGTGCCAGTAGTATGGTGTCAGGGGGCATCTATCAGCCCCAGCATTTT	CASSMVSGGIYQPQHF
TRBJ2-7	TRBD1	TRBV19	once	TGTGCCAGTAGTATGGGACAGGGGTACGAGCAGTACTTC	CASSMGQGYEQYF
TRBJ1-1	NA	TRBV6-4	NA	TGTGCCAGCAGTGACGGGGAAGGGGGTTCTGAAGCTTTCTTT	CASSDGEGGSEAFF
TRBJ2-1	TRBD1	TRBV7-6	once	TGTGCCAGCAGCAGGACAGGGGGCCGTGAGCAGTTCTTC	CASSRTGGREQFF
TRBJ1-1	TRBD1	TRBV28	NA	TGTGCCAGCATCGGGACAGGGGATCGGACTGGTCCGGCTGAAGCTTTCTTT	CASIGTGDRTGPAEAFF
TRBJ1-1	TRBD1	TRBV9	NA	TGTGCCAGCAGCCCGACAGGGGGCACTGAAGCTTTCTTT	CASSPTGGTEAFF
TRBJ2-1	TRBD2	TRBV6-1	NA	TGTGCCAGCAGTTCCGGGACTAGCGGGAGCGGTGAGTTCTTC	CASSSGTSGSGEFF
TRBJ2-7	TRBD1	TRBV29-1	NA	TGCAGCGTTGAAGGACTTGTGGGGGGGGACAGGGGCTACGAGCAGTACTTC	CSVEGLVGGDRGYEQYF
TRBJ1-2	NA	TRBV27	NA	TGTGCCAGCAGTTTAGGCCAAGGGGGGGGGAACTATGGCTACACCTTC	CASSLGQGGGNYGYTF